The 16 T cell receptor beta chains reported below all come from one sample, sequenced in a study of blood T cell repertoires in COVID-19. Libraries were prepared by immunoSEQ multiplex PCR; TCRdb keeps only in-frame clonotypes and omits some of them. The repertoire holds over 70,000 clones, with more than 75% as singletons. The sequencing input was peripheral blood. All receptors derive from a man in his 60s with COVID-19, enrolled during active disease.

The chain carries TRBV5-4 and TRBJ2-7, with D perhaps TRBD1 (6 bases). The CDR3 covers 14 residues. Trimming took 2 bases from V and 0 from J, leaving 9 bases between them. Germline V gives CDR1 SGHNT, CDR2 YYREEE (reference sequence). Here the CDR3 reads CASSFRTDSYEQYF. For the CDR3, the DNA is TGTGCCAGCAGCTTCCGGACAGACTCCTACGAGCAGTACTTC.

This chain connects TRBV27 to TRBJ2-7; TRBD1 matches 7 bases. CDR1 is MNHEY and CDR2 is SMNVEV in the germline V gene (reference sequence). The length of the CDR3 is 14 residues. Unmatched junction bases numbered 10, after V lost 6 bases and J lost 5 bases. In nucleotides, the CDR3 is TGTGCCAGCAGACCGGGACAGTGGATCCACGAGCAGTACTTC. Protein: CASRPGQWIHEQYF.

The chain employs TRBV4-2 and TRBJ2-1; TRBD2 might be the D (6 bases). CDR3 length equals 15 residues. The germline V gene encodes CDR1 LGHNA and CDR2 YNFKEQ. V lost 0 bases to trimming and J lost 3 bases, with 9 bases between them. The chain's CDR3 is CASSQEATSYNEQFF. CDR3 sequence (DNA): TGTGCCAGCAGCCAAGAGGCGACTAGCTACAATGAGCAGTTCTTC.

In DNA, the CDR3 is TGTGCCACCAGTGAACCCACTACAGGGCCTAATGAAAAACTGTTTTTT. Protein product: CATSEPTTGPNEKLFF. V is TRBV24-1 and J is TRBJ1-4, with D possibly being TRBD1 (6 bases). The CDR3 covers 16 residues. Per the germline V gene, CDR1 is KGHDR and CDR2 is SFDVKD. The V and J ends lost 4 bases and 3 bases respectively, with 14 bases between them.

The rearrangement links TRBV5-5 to TRBJ1-2; 7 bases match TRBD1. J was trimmed by 5 bases and V by 2 bases; bases with no gene match: 12. The germline gives CDR1 SGHKS, CDR2 YYEKEE (reference sequence). The CDR3 sequence is 16 residues long. CDR3 in amino acids: CASSFSTGMGGYGYTF. The CDR3 nucleotides are TGTGCCAGCAGCTTCTCGACAGGGATGGGTGGGTATGGCTACACCTTC.

This clone has just a few counts. CDR3 amino acids: CASSLGGGRTEAFF. CDR3 nucleotide sequence: TGTGCCAGCAGCTTAGGCGGGGGCAGAACTGAAGCTTTCTTT. The chain joins TRBV7-9 to TRBJ1-1; a possible D gene is TRBD1 (6 bases). V was shortened by 1 base and J by 5 bases, with 11 bases between the two germline ends. Germline V lookup: CDR1 SEHNR, CDR2 FQNEAQ (reference sequence). The CDR3 spans 14 residues.

The genes are TRBV16 and TRBJ2-2; the match to TRBD2 covers 7 bases. The junction had 3 bases not matched to a gene; V was cut back by 1 base and J by 1 base. There are 16 residues in the CDR3. Germline assignment: CDR1 KGHSY and CDR2 FQNENV. CDR3 nucleotides: TGTGCCAGCAGCCAATTCTCTAGCGGGAACACCGGGGAGCTGTTTTTT. Translation: CASSQFSSGNTGELFF.

As DNA, the CDR3 is TGTGCCAGCAGCTTTCCGAGCGGGGGCCTAAATACCGGGGAGCTGTTTTTT. Protein product: CASSFPSGGLNTGELFF. This rearrangement joins TRBV7-3 to TRBJ2-2, with 8 bases matching TRBD2. Germline lookup yields CDR1 SGHTA and CDR2 FQGTGA. V dropped 3 bases and J dropped 5; count of bases not matched to a gene: 11. The CDR3 is 17 residues long.

This sequence joins TRBV19 and TRBJ1-1; tentatively, D is TRBD1 (5 bases). V was trimmed by 3 bases and J by 1 base, leaving 12 bases between them. The germline V gene encodes CDR1 LNHDA and CDR2 SQIVND (reference sequence). This CDR3 has 15 residues. The chain's CDR3 is CASSMPGGTNTEAFF. The CDR3 DNA is TGTGCCAGTAGTATGCCCGGGGGGACGAACACTGAAGCTTTCTTT. The full variable domain, rest sourced from reference TRBV19 and TRBJ1-1, is DGGITQSPKYLFRKEGQNVTLSCEQNLNHDAMYWYRQDPGQGLRLIYYSQIVNDFQKGDIAEGYSVSREKKESFPLTVTSAQKNPTAFYLCASSMPGGTNTEAFFGQGTRLTVV.

This chain links TRBV7-3 with TRBJ2-1; 7 positions agree with TRBD2. This CDR3 is built from 15 residues. From germline, CDR1 is SGHTA and CDR2 FQGTGA. Germline trimming cut 3 bases from V and 7 bases from J; bases unmatched to any gene: 9. The CDR3 coding sequence is TGTGCCAGCAGCTTTTTAGCGGGCTCGGAGAATGAGCAGTTCTTC. It is translated as CASSFLAGSENEQFF.

The chain uses TRBV11-3 and TRBJ1-1, with 8 nucleotides matching TRBD1. In germline, CDR1 is SGHNT, CDR2 YENEEA. V lost 3 bases and J lost 4; bases outside the gene matches: 7. There are 15 residues in the CDR3. CDR3 nucleotide sequence: TGTGCCAGCAGCTTCAATGGACAGGGCGGCACTGAAGCTTTCTTT. The encoded protein is CASSFNGQGGTEAFF. Looking up the rest from reference TRBV11-3 and TRBJ1-1 gives the full variable domain: EAGVVQSPRYKIIEKKQPVAFWCNPISGHNTLYWYLQNLGQGPELLIRYENEEAVDDSQLPKDRFSAERLKGVDSTLKIQPAELGDSAVYLCASSFNGQGGTEAFFGQGTRLTVV.

This chain connects TRBV12-5 to TRBJ1-4; D remains ambiguous. The CDR3 loop spans 15 amino acids. Germline CDR1 is LGHNT and CDR2 is FRNRAP. V shed 3 bases and J shed 7 bases, with 15 bases lying between them. CDR3 DNA sequence: TGTGCTAGTGGTTTTACTCTTGCGCCCCCTGAAAAACTGTTTTTT. Translated, it gives CASGFTLAPPEKLFF.

The rearrangement links TRBV15 to TRBJ1-1; 8 bases agree with TRBD1. Germline values: CDR1 LNHNV, CDR2 YYDKDF (reference sequence). The ends lost 0 bases at V and 0 bases at J; junction bases unmatched: 3. CDR3 length: 16 residues. The CDR3 DNA sequence: TGTGCCACCAGCAGAGAGACAGGGGAGCTGAACACTGAAGCTTTCTTT. Translated: CATSRETGELNTEAFF.

V gene TRBV18 combines with J gene TRBJ1-3; D perhaps matches TRBD1 (6 bases). Per germline, CDR1 KGHSH and CDR2 LQKENI. The CDR3 runs to 17 residues. Trimming removed 1 base from V and 4 bases from J, with 17 bases in between. For the CDR3, the DNA is TGTGCCAGCTCACCACTCCCTCTGACAGGCCCCGGAAACACCATATATTTT. It codes for CASSPLPLTGPGNTIYF.

This clone occurred once. The chain recombines TRBV10-3 with TRBJ1-3; D is unresolved. This CDR3 is built from 13 residues. V lost 5 bases and J 3 bases, leaving 8 bases between the germline ends. From germline, CDR1 is ENHRY and CDR2 SYGVKD. CDR3 loop: CAISPGYGNTIYF. CDR3 nucleotide sequence: TGTGCCATCAGTCCGGGGTATGGAAACACCATATATTTT.

The chain carries TRBV5-5 and TRBJ1-6, with TRBD1 as a possible D gene (5 bases). CDR3 length: 20 amino acids. V was cut by 0 bases and J by 2 bases, with 21 bases left in between. Germline V CDR1 and CDR2: SGHKS, YYEKEE (reference sequence). CDR3 in amino acids: CASSLDRRTSVGPYNSPLHF. The CDR3, as DNA: TGTGCCAGCAGCTTGGACAGGAGAACGTCGGTTGGCCCCTATAATTCACCCCTCCACTTT.